This T cell receptor beta chain was obtained from a study of identical twins. The CDR3 loop spans 16 amino acids. Per the germline V gene, CDR1 is MDHEN and CDR2 is SYDVKM. V was shortened by 4 bases and J by 2 bases, with 17 bases between the two germline ends. From the 5' RACE reads, TCRdb called clonotypes with MiXCR, one entry per CDR3 protein. The sample contains hundreds of thousands of distinct CDR3 sequences, under 9.5% of which appear only once. These same data were also listed under a study on yellow fever vaccine responses in identical twins. That source adds: Reportedly, the response of twins' T cells to the vaccine seemed partly convergent, partly personalized.

The TCR was taken from a woman in her late teens or twenties in good health. Input material: memory (CD45RO+) T cells sorted from blood. The rearrangement links TRBV28 to TRBJ1-1; possible D gene TRBD1, 6 bases. The CDR3, as DNA: TGTGCCAGCAGTTCTGGGACATCCGCCCGCAACACTGAAGCTTTCTTT. Translated: CASSSGTSARNTEAFF. Looking up the rest from reference TRBV28 and TRBJ1-1 gives the full variable domain: DVKVTQSSRYLVKRTGEKVFLECVQDMDHENMFWYRQDPGLGLRLIYFSYDVKMKEKGDIPEGYSVSREKKERFSLILESASTNQTSMYLCASSSGTSARNTEAFFGQGTRLTVV.